This T cell receptor (beta chain) is from a study of cytomegalovirus exposure and HLA in healthy donors. Notes on the study in general: In vitro assays verified that a few CMV-associated chains recognized CMV antigens specifically. Later genetic work tied a missense DCLRE1C variant to beta-chain V and J trimming.

The V and J ends lost 0 bases and 0 bases respectively, with 8 bases between them. Germline loops: CDR1 LNHNV, CDR2 YYDKDF (reference sequence). The CDR3 contains 15 residues. PCR primers comprised 60 Vbeta and 13 Jbeta primers. TCRdb's table, derived via immunoSEQ multiplex PCR, lists solely in-frame clones and lacks some. Altogether 150,000 to 200,000 clones are present, approximately 80% being singletons, with the ten largest covering 1.3% to 1.5%. Concerning this clone: The antigen is unknown.

This sequence joins TRBV15 and TRBJ1-2, with D tentatively TRBD1 (5 bases). Sequenced: PBMCs. This TCR was sampled from a girl between 10 and 17 years old in good health and CMV-seropositive. The CDR3 spells CATSRDRQSNYGYTF. In DNA, the CDR3 is TGTGCCACCAGCAGAGACCGACAGTCTAACTATGGCTACACCTTC.